This T cell receptor beta chain was captured by sequencing in a study of regulatory T cells in long-lasting Graves disease. Trimming stripped 6 bases from V and 5 bases from J, with 22 bases between. The germline gives CDR1 DFQATT, CDR2 SNEGSKA (reference sequence). The CDR3 contains 15 residues. The time point denotes: persistent/refractory GD, antithyroid drugs over 5 years with positive TRAb. PBMCs provided the RNA from which the TCR library was made. Tubes containing EDTA received roughly 10 milliliters of drawn peripheral blood. Libraries of TCR beta came from iRepertoire HTBI primers plus Arm-PCR of CDR3 regions. TCRdb redid the calling of the multiplex PCR reads with MiXCR, one entry per CDR3 protein. Among around 460,000 distinct CDR3 sequences listed, 20% to 25% were seen once. This clonotype was seen ten or more times.

The gene calls are TRBV20-1 and TRBJ2-5; D might be TRBD1 (6 bases). The material sequenced was peripheral blood mononuclear cells (PBMCs), taken when the disease was refractory, from a patient treated with antithyroid drugs. This receptor was identified in a female donor with Graves disease. The CDR3 loop reads CSARGGGEGMETQYF. CDR3 nucleotides: TGCAGTGCCCGAGGTGGGGGCGAGGGGATGGAGACCCAGTACTTC.